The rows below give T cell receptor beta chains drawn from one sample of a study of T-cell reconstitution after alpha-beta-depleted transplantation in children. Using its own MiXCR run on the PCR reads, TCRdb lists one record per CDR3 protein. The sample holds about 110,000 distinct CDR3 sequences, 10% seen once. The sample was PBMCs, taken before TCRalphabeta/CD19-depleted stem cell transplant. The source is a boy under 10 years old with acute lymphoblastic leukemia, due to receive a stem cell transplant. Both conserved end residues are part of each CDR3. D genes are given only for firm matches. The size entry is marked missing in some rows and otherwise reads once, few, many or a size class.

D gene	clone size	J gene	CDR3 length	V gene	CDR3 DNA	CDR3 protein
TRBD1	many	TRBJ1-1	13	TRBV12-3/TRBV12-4	TGTGCCAGCAGCTTCACAGGGGTCACTGAAGCTTTCTTT	CASSFTGVTEAFF
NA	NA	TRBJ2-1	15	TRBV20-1	TGCAGTGCTAGAGATCCCCGGGAAACTTACAATGAGCAGTTCTTC	CSARDPRETYNEQFF
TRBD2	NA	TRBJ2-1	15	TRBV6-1	TGTGCCAGCAGCCGTGGGACTAGCGGGAAGGATGAGCAGTTCTTC	CASSRGTSGKDEQFF
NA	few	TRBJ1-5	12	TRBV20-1	TGCAGTGCTAGGACGGGAAATCAGCCCCAGCATTTT	CSARTGNQPQHF
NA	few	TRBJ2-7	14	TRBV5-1	TGCGCCAGCAGCGGGGACCCGCGACCTTACGAGCAGTACTTC	CASSGDPRPYEQYF
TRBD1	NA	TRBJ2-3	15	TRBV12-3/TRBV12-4	TGTGCCAGCAGTCCGACAGGGGCCATCACAGATACGCAGTATTTT	CASSPTGAITDTQYF
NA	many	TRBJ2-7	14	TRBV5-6	TGTGCCAGCAGCTTGGAAGGGTACGCCTACGAGCAGTACTTC	CASSLEGYAYEQYF
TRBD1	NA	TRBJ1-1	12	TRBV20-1	TGCAGTGCGGCACACAGGGGTACTGAAGCTTTCTTT	CSAAHRGTEAFF
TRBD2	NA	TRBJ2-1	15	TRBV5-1	TGCGCCAGCACGGTCAGAGCGGGGTCCTACAATGAGCAGTTCTTC	CASTVRAGSYNEQFF
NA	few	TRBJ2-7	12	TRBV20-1	TGCAGTGCTAGAAACAGAGCCTACGAGCAGTACTTC	CSARNRAYEQYF
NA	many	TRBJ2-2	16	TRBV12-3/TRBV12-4	TGTGCCAGCAGTCAACGTAGCGTCGTGGGCACCGGGGAGCTGTTTTTT	CASSQRSVVGTGELFF
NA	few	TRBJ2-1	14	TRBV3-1	TGTGCCAGCAGCCTCTGGGGTAGGGGGAATGAGCAGTTCTTC	CASSLWGRGNEQFF
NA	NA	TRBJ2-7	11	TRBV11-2	TGTGCCAGCAGCCCTGATTACGAGCAGTACTTC	CASSPDYEQYF
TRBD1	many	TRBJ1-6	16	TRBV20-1	TGCAGTGCTAGACTAATCGAACAGGGGGATAATTCACCCCTCCACTTT	CSARLIEQGDNSPLHF
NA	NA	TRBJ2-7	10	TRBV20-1	TGCAGTGTGGGGAACTACGAGCAGTACTTC	CSVGNYEQYF
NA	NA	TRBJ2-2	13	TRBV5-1	TGCGCCAGCAGCTTCTTCGGCACCGGGGAGCTGTTTTTT	CASSFFGTGELFF
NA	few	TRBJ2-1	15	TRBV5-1	TGCGCCACAGGACGGTCCGTTTTCCCCTACAATGAGCAGTTCTTC	CATGRSVFPYNEQFF
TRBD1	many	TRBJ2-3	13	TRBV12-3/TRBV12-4	TGTGCCAGCAGCACAGGGGGCACAGATACGCAGTATTTT	CASSTGGTDTQYF
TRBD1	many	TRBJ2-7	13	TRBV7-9	TGTGCCAGCAGCGTAGGGGGCGCCTACGAGCAGTACTTC	CASSVGGAYEQYF
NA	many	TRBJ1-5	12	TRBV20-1	TGCAGTGCTAGACAGGGAAATCAGCCCCAGCATTTT	CSARQGNQPQHF
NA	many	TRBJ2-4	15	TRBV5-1	TGCGCCAGCAGCTTGGAGGGGGTAGCCAAAAACATTCAGTACTTC	CASSLEGVAKNIQYF
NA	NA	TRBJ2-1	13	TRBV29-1	TGCAGCGTTGAAAGGCTCCAAACCGATGAGCAGTTCTTC	CSVERLQTDEQFF
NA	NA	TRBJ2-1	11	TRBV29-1	NA	CSVATGTERFF
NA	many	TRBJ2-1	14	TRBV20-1	TGCAGTGCCTCGGCAGCGGGCCTGGTCAGTGAGCAGTTCTTC	CSASAAGLVSEQFF
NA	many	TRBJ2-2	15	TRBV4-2	TGTGCCAGCAGCCATTCGGCTGCGAACACCGGGGAGCTGTTTTTT	CASSHSAANTGELFF
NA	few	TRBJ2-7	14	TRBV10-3	TGTGCCATCAGTGTTACCAGGGTCACCTACGAGCAGTACTTC	CAISVTRVTYEQYF
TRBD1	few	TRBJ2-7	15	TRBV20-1	TGCAGTGCGCAATCCGGGGACAGGGGTCACTACGAGCAGTACTTC	CSAQSGDRGHYEQYF
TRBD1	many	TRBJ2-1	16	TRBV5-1	TGCGCCAGCAGCTTGGCCCGGGACAGGGTAAGGGATGAGCAGTTCTTC	CASSLARDRVRDEQFF
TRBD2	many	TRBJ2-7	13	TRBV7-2	TGTGCCAGCAGCTTAGGTCCGCTAGCGGGAGGGCCCTTC	CASSLGPLAGGPF
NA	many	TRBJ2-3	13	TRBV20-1	TGCAGTGCATTGCGGCGGTCCACAGATACGCAGTATTTT	CSALRRSTDTQYF
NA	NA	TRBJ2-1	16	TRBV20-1	TGCAGTGCTAGAGATCTCGACGGGAGCTCCTACAATGAGCAGTTCTTC	CSARDLDGSSYNEQFF
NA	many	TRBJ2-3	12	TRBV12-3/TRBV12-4	TGTGCCTCTGCGGCGGCCACAGATACGCAGTATTTT	CASAAATDTQYF
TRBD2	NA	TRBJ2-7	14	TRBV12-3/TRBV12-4	TGTGCCAGCAAAAAGCGGGAGGCCCAAGTCGAGCAGTACTTC	CASKKREAQVEQYF
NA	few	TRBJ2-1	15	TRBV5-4	TGTGCCAGCAGCTGGTCCGGGACTGCGAACAATGAGCAGTTCTTC	CASSWSGTANNEQFF
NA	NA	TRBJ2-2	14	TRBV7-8	TGTGCCAGCAGCTTAGAGGATAGGTCCAGGGAGCTGTTTTTT	CASSLEDRSRELFF
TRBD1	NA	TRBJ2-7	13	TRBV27	TGTGCCAGCAGTTTGCAGGGGGCCCACGAGCAGTACTTC	CASSLQGAHEQYF
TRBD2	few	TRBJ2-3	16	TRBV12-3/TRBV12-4	TGTGCCAGCAGTTTACTCCTAGCGGGAGTAACAGATACGCAGTATTTT	CASSLLLAGVTDTQYF
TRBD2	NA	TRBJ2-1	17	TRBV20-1	TGCAGTGCTTTAGGGACTAGCGGGAAGGTGCAGCACAATGAGCAGTTCTTC	CSALGTSGKVQHNEQFF
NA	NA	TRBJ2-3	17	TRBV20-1	TGCAGTGCTAGAGATATGGGGGCCGCCGGGAGCACAGATACGCAGTATTTT	CSARDMGAAGSTDTQYF
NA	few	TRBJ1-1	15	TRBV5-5	TGTGCCAGCAGCCTCAATGGACCGATTATCCCTGAAGCTTTCTTT	CASSLNGPIIPEAFF
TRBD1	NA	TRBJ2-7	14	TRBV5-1	TGCGCCAGTAGGGGGACAGGGGGGCCAACCGAGCAGTACTTC	CASRGTGGPTEQYF
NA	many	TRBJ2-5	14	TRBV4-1	TGCGCCAGCAGCCAACGGACCTCAGGAGAGACCCAGTACTTC	CASSQRTSGETQYF
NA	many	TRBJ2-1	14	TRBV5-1	TGCGCCAGCAGCCCACAGGGTTGGGGCAATGAGCAGTTCTTC	CASSPQGWGNEQFF
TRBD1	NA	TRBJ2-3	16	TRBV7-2	TGTGCCAGCAGCCCCCGACAGGGGTGGAGCACAGATACGCAGTATTTT	CASSPRQGWSTDTQYF